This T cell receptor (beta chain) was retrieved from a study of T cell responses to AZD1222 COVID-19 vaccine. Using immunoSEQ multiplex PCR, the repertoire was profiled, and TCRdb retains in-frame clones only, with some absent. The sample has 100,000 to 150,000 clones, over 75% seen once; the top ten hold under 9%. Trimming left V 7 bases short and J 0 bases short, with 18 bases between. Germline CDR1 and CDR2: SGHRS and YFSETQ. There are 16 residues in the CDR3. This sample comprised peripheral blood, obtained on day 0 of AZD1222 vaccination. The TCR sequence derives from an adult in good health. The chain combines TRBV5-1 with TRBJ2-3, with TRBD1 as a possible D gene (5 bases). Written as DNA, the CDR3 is TGCGCCAGCGGGCCCGGGCAGGGCACTAGCACAGATACGCAGTATTTT. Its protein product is CASGPGQGTSTDTQYF.